The 10 T cell receptor beta chains reported below all come from one sample, sequenced in a study of T cell clonotyping in hematopoietic cell transplantation. The method was immunoSEQ multiplex PCR; TCRdb's version includes in-frame clones alone and lacks a portion of them. This table has under 15,000 clones, about nine tenths appearing once. This sample comprised PBMCs, obtained 100 days after allogeneic stem cell transplant. Source of these receptors: a female patient in her fifties who had an allogeneic stem cell transplant from an unrelated donor, so the T cells may come from the graft donor. Some clones in this sample may be carry-over from other donors' samples.

The chain links TRBV19 to TRBJ1-1; D is uncertain. CDR3 length: 13 residues. Trimming removed 5 bases at V and 0 bases at J, with 7 bases between. Germline CDR1 LNHDA, CDR2 SQIVND (reference sequence). In nucleotides, the CDR3 is TGTGCCAGTAGTCGGACGGTGAACACTGAAGCTTTCTTT. Protein product: CASSRTVNTEAFF.

This sequence joins TRBV10-2 and TRBJ2-2; TRBD1 matches 8 bases. Looked up from germline, CDR1 is WSHSY and CDR2 is SAAADI. The CDR3 sequence is 14 residues long. The trim removed 8 bases at V and 0 bases at J, leaving 2 bases unmatched. The CDR3 region has the DNA TGCGCCAGCGCACAGGGGGCGAACACCGGGGAGCTGTTTTTT. This translates into CASAQGANTGELFF.

The V gene is TRBV6-5, the J gene TRBJ1-5, with D tentatively TRBD1 (5 bases). Germline V CDR1 and CDR2: MNHEY, SVGAGI. The CDR3 has 15 residues. Trimming removed 5 bases at V and 5 bases at J, with 16 bases between. The CDR3 protein is CASSIVRGGDQPQHF. In nucleotides, the CDR3 is TGTGCCAGCAGTATTGTGCGGGGAGGGGATCAGCCCCAGCATTTT.

The CDR3 reads CASSPRSGSGDTQYF. The CDR3 DNA follows: TGCGCCAGCAGCCCCCGCAGCGGCTCAGGAGATACGCAGTATTTT. This chain joins TRBV5-1 and TRBJ2-3, with D tentatively TRBD2 (5 bases). Germline CDR1 and CDR2: SGHRS and YFSETQ. Trimming removed 4 bases from V and 5 bases from J, with 17 bases in between. This CDR3 region has 15 residues.

V and J are TRBV7-2 and TRBJ1-2, with D possibly matching TRBD1 (5 bases). The V gene's germline CDR1 is SGHTA and CDR2 FQGNSA. The CDR3 length is 17 residues. Trimming took off 6 bases at V and 3 bases at J, with 23 bases between the two ends. The CDR3 DNA reads TGTGCCAGCAGAGCTTGGCCATTTACAGGAGCAGACTATGGCTACACCTTC. Residues: CASRAWPFTGADYGYTF.

V gene TRBV5-6 combines with J gene TRBJ1-2; 7 bases line up with TRBD1. V was clipped by 5 bases and J by 5 bases; unmatched bases: 12. This CDR3 region has 15 residues. Germline assignment: CDR1 SGHDT and CDR2 YYEEEE. Written as DNA, the CDR3 is TGTGCCAGCAGTAATGATGGACAGGCCTATTATGGCTACACCTTC. Translated, it gives CASSNDGQAYYGYTF.

The V call is TRBV6-1, the J call TRBJ1-2, with a tentative D call TRBD1 (5 bases). The length of the CDR3 is 16 residues. Trimming left V 2 bases short and J 4 bases short, with 17 bases between. CDR1 and CDR2 from the germline V gene are MNHNS and SASEGT. The CDR3 region has the DNA TGTGCCAGCAGTGAACTGCCAGGGTGGCAGGGCTATGGCTACACCTTC. This translates into CASSELPGWQGYGYTF.

CDR3 region: CASSEGGSYGYTF. CDR3 in DNA: TGTGCCAGCAGTGAGGGGGGGTCGTATGGCTACACCTTC. The V gene is TRBV7-2, the J gene TRBJ1-2; tentative D call: TRBD1 (6 bases). The CDR3 has 13 residues. Germline-derived CDR1 and CDR2 are SGHTA and FQGNSA. V lost 6 bases to trimming and J lost 5 bases, with 13 bases between them.

The V call is TRBV9, the J call TRBJ2-5; 9 nucleotides match TRBD2. CDR1 is SGDLS, CDR2 YYNGEE, per germline. The CDR3 has 15 residues. The V and J ends lost 0 bases and 5 bases, in that order; junction bases with no gene match: 5. The CDR3 DNA is TGTGCCAGCAGCGTAGGGGCGGGAGGGGACGAGACCCAGTACTTC. Translation: CASSVGAGGDETQYF. Full variable domain (rest looked up from reference TRBV9 and TRBJ2-5): DSGVTQTPKHLITATGQRVTLRCSPRSGDLSVYWYQQSLDQGLQFLIQYYNGEERAKGNILERFSAQQFPDLHSELNLSSLELGDSALYFCASSVGAGGDETQYFGPGTRLLVL.

V usage is TRBV7-6 and J usage is TRBJ2-3; D is uncertain. Germline V gene sequence: CDR1 SGHVS, CDR2 FNYEAQ. CDR3 length: 14 residues. The V and J ends lost 5 bases and 2 bases respectively, with 11 bases between them. CDR3 sequence reads: CASSDDPNTDTQYF. The CDR3 DNA sequence: TGTGCCAGCAGCGACGACCCTAACACAGATACGCAGTATTTT.